The 17 T cell receptor beta chains listed next were all sequenced from one sample in a study of cytomegalovirus exposure and HLA in healthy donors. Repertoires were generated with immunoSEQ multiplex PCR, while TCRdb's copy carries only in-frame clones and drops some. The sample yields 67,000 or so clones, 90% to 95% seen once. What was sequenced was PBMCs. The receptors derive from a man aged 18 to 35 in good health and CMV-seropositive.

The chain carries TRBV18 and TRBJ2-7; D possibly corresponds to TRBD2 (6 bases). The CDR3 contains 14 residues. V was cut by 2 bases and J by 0 bases, with 8 bases left in between. CDR1 is KGHSH and CDR2 is LQKENI in the germline V gene. In DNA, the CDR3 is TGTGCCAGCTCACCAAGGCGGGGCTCCTACGAGCAGTACTTC. It is translated as CASSPRRGSYEQYF.

This chain links TRBV5-1 with TRBJ2-7, with D perhaps TRBD2 (5 bases). Germline V lookup: CDR1 SGHRS, CDR2 YFSETQ. The CDR3 runs to 14 residues. V was pared by 0 bases and J by 2 bases, with 9 bases between. CDR3 coding DNA: TGCGCCAGCAGCTTGGGTGACGGGACCTACGAGCAGTACTTC. Protein: CASSLGDGTYEQYF.

The chain uses TRBV5-4 and TRBJ2-2; D may be TRBD1 (6 bases). Germline CDR1 and CDR2: SGHNT and YYREEE (reference sequence). V shed 5 bases and J shed 4 bases, with 12 bases lying between them. CDR3 length equals 14 residues. The chain's CDR3 is CASSIGQSTGELFF. The CDR3 DNA follows: TGTGCCAGCAGTATAGGACAGAGCACCGGGGAGCTGTTTTTT.

The J gene is TRBJ2-1, the V gene TRBV4-1; D is perhaps TRBD2 (6 bases). The CDR3 consists of 15 residues. V lost 4 bases to trimming and J lost 12 bases, with 22 bases between them. Germline values: CDR1 MGHRA, CDR2 YSYEKL. CDR3 sequence: CASSRATSNSGVQFF. The CDR3 DNA reads as TGCGCCAGCAGCCGAGCGACTAGTAATTCGGGCGTGCAGTTCTTC.

The V gene is TRBV6-1, the J gene TRBJ2-1, with D tentatively TRBD2 (5 bases). Trimming took off 5 bases at V and 3 bases at J, with 8 bases between the two ends. CDR3 size: 13 residues. The V gene's germline CDR1 is MNHNS and CDR2 SASEGT. Here the CDR3 reads CASSFGLYNEQFF. CDR3 sequence (DNA): TGTGCCAGCAGTTTCGGACTCTACAATGAGCAGTTCTTC.

The chain is built from TRBV21-1 and TRBJ1-1. TRBV21-1 counts as a pseudogene. This CDR3 has 10 amino acids. The CDR3 DNA reads as TGTGCCAGCACCGCCCGGGGAGCTTTCTTT. It translates to CASTARGAFF.

The chain employs TRBV11-2 and TRBJ1-3, with 8 nucleotides matching TRBD1. J lost 0 bases, V lost 5 bases, and 9 bases had no gene match. Germline V gene sequence: CDR1 SGHAT, CDR2 FQNNGV. The CDR3 contains 17 residues. The CDR3 reads CASSKIRDRSSGNTIYF. The CDR3 DNA sequence: TGTGCCAGCAGCAAAATCCGGGACAGGAGCTCTGGAAACACCATATATTTT.

The chain employs TRBV4-2 and TRBJ2-1, with D maybe TRBD1 (7 bases). V dropped 1 base and J dropped 10 bases, with 23 bases sitting between them. CDR3 length equals 17 residues. Germline V lookup: CDR1 LGHNA, CDR2 YNFKEQ. The CDR3 here is CASSQAEGASARGEQFF. CDR3 coding DNA: TGTGCCAGCAGCCAAGCCGAAGGTGCTAGCGCCAGGGGGGAGCAGTTCTTC.

This chain joins TRBV6-1 and TRBJ2-1; D remains unclear. CDR3 length equals 13 residues. Per the germline V gene, CDR1 is MNHNS and CDR2 is SASEGT. V lost 1 base and J lost 10, with 11 bases in between. The CDR3 loop reads CASSEDAAREQFF. In nucleotides, the CDR3 is TGTGCCAGCAGTGAAGATGCGGCCCGGGAGCAGTTCTTC.

The chain recombines TRBV4-1 with TRBJ2-3, with 10 positions matching TRBD2. V shed 3 bases, J shed 3 bases, and the junction held 3 bases outside the gene matches. The CDR3 sequence is 15 residues long. Germline CDR1 and CDR2: MGHRA and YSYEKL. CDR3 residues: CASSQYSGRTDTQYF. CDR3 DNA sequence: TGCGCCAGCAGCCAGTATAGCGGGAGGACAGATACGCAGTATTTT.

This chain connects TRBV6-1 to TRBJ1-1, with unresolved D. Germline loops: CDR1 MNHNS, CDR2 SASEGT. Trimming shortened V by 5 bases and J by 5 bases, and 6 bases separated the two germline ends. The CDR3 spans 11 residues. CDR3 coding DNA: TGTGCCAGCAGTTCACGGACTGAAGCTTTCTTT. It codes for CASSSRTEAFF.

This clone was counted a single time. This chain links TRBV7-2 with TRBJ1-2, with a tentative D call TRBD1 (6 bases). Germline values: CDR1 SGHTA, CDR2 FQGNSA. Trimming removed 6 bases at V and 2 bases at J, with 13 bases between. CDR3 length: 14 residues. The CDR3 reads CASSHRAENYGYTF. The CDR3 DNA reads TGTGCCAGCAGTCACAGGGCGGAGAACTATGGCTACACCTTC.

The chain couples TRBV7-8 to TRBJ2-7, with TRBD2 identical over 11 bases. The V segment lost 5 bases and the J segment 3 bases; nucleotides outside the gene matches: 6. Germline V gene data show CDR1 as SGHVS and CDR2 as FQNEAQ. This CDR3 has 15 amino acids. The CDR3 sequence is CASSPTGTSGYEQYF. For the CDR3, the DNA is TGTGCCAGCAGCCCAACCGGGACTAGCGGCTACGAGCAGTACTTC.

The gene calls are TRBV6-1 and TRBJ1-3; no definite D call. Looked up from germline, CDR1 is MNHNS and CDR2 is SASEGT. The CDR3 has 14 amino acids. The ends were cut back, 2 bases at V and 4 bases at J, with 9 bases in the middle. This CDR3 reads CASSEMEEGNTIYF. In DNA, the CDR3 is TGTGCCAGCAGTGAAATGGAGGAAGGAAACACCATATATTTT.

This clone was detected once. The chain joins TRBV21-1 to TRBJ1-4; TRBD1 is the table's D call and was not checked against the DNA. TRBV21-1 has pseudogene status. This CDR3 contains 19 residues. The CDR3 DNA is TGTGCCAGCAGCAAAGCGCTGGACAGGGGGGAGCAAGCTAATGAAAAACTGTTTTTT. Amino acids: CASSKALDRGEQANEKLFF.

The chain is built from TRBV28 and TRBJ2-5; the D is unclear. Germline values: CDR1 MDHEN, CDR2 SYDVKM. Trimming shortened V by 3 bases and J by 4 bases, and 3 bases separated the two germline ends. The CDR3 is 11 amino acids. This chain's CDR3 is CASSFLETQYF. CDR3 sequence (DNA): TGTGCCAGCAGTTTTCTAGAGACCCAGTACTTC.

This chain uses TRBV4-1 with TRBJ1-1; D possibly corresponds to TRBD1 (5 bases). This CDR3 has 16 residues. With 0 bases removed from V and 5 bases from J, the gap between germline ends came to 16 bases. CDR1 is MGHRA, CDR2 YSYEKL, per germline. The CDR3: CASSQDLRGRETEAFF. The CDR3 coding sequence is TGCGCCAGCAGCCAAGATCTTAGGGGACGGGAGACTGAAGCTTTCTTT.